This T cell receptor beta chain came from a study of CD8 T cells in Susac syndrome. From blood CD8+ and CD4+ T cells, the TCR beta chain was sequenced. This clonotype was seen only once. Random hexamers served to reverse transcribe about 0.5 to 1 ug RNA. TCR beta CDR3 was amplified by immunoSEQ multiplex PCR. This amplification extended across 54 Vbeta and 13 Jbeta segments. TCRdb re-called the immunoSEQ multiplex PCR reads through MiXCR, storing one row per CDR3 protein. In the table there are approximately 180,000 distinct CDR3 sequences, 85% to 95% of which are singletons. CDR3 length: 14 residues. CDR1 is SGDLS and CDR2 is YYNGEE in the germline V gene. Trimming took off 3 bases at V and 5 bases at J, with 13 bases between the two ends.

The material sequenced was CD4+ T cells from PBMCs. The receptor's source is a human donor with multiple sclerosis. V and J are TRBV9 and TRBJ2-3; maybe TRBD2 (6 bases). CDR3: CASSAGGAVDTQYF. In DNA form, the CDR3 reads TGTGCCAGCAGCGCCGGGGGAGCCGTAGATACGCAGTATTTT.